Following are 31 T cell receptor beta chains from one sample sequenced in a study of immune evolution from preneoplasia to lung adenocarcinoma. Sequenced by immunoSEQ multiplex PCR; TCRdb stores in-frame clones only, minus some. The sample consists of some 8,000 clones, about two thirds of them appearing once. Material for sequencing was FFPE lung adenocarcinoma in situ tissue. Source of these receptors: an older donor with lung adenocarcinoma. Some clones in this sample may be carry-over from other donors' samples.

This chain connects TRBV4-2 to TRBJ1-2; D is possibly TRBD1 (5 bases). V was pared by 0 bases and J by 2 bases, with 25 bases between. The CDR3 contains 20 residues. The germline V gene encodes CDR1 LGHNA and CDR2 YNFKEQ. The CDR3: CASSQDGRTIDFTKNYGYTF. For the CDR3, the DNA is TGTGCCAGCAGCCAAGATGGTCGGACAATCGATTTTACCAAAAACTATGGCTACACCTTC.

This clone is a singleton in its sample. The chain couples TRBV19 to TRBJ2-1; D unresolved. The CDR3 sequence is 13 residues long. The V and J ends lost 4 bases and 2 bases respectively, with 6 bases between them. CDR1 and CDR2 from the germline V gene are LNHDA and SQIVND (reference sequence). This CDR3 reads CASSRAPYNEQFF. The CDR3 DNA sequence: TGTGCCAGTAGTAGGGCTCCCTACAATGAGCAGTTCTTC.

The rearrangement uses TRBV2 and TRBJ1-4; tentatively, D is TRBD1 (5 bases). CDR1 is SNHLY and CDR2 is FYNNEI in the germline V gene. Trimming took 6 bases from V and 5 from J, leaving 25 bases between them. There are 18 residues in the CDR3. CDR3 loop: CASRGVVGIGTMNEKLFF. CDR3 nucleotide sequence: TGTGCCAGCAGGGGGGTAGTGGGGATTGGGACTATGAATGAAAAACTGTTTTTT.

Only a few counts were recorded for this clone. This chain joins TRBV18 and TRBJ2-5, with no clear D. Germline CDR1 reads KGHSH; CDR2 reads LQKENI. The CDR3 totals 14 residues. The V and J ends lost 3 bases and 1 base respectively, with 9 bases between them. In DNA, the CDR3 is TGTGCCAGCTCACCTGGCCAGACCCAAGAGACCCAGTACTTC. Encoded protein: CASSPGQTQETQYF. Looking up the rest from reference TRBV18 and TRBJ2-5 gives the full variable domain: NAGVMQNPRHLVRRRGQEARLRCSPMKGHSHVYWYRQLPEEGLKFMVYLQKENIIDESGMPKERFSAEFPKEGPSILRIQQVVRGDSAAYFCASSPGQTQETQYFGPGTRLLVL.

The V call is TRBV14, the J call TRBJ2-1; D is uncertain. V was trimmed by 0 bases and J by 8 bases, leaving 11 bases between them. CDR1 SGHDN and CDR2 FVKESK come from the germline V gene. The CDR3 length is 14 residues. CDR3 sequence reads: CASSQDPVGHEQFF. The CDR3 DNA is TGTGCCAGCAGCCAAGACCCCGTGGGCCATGAGCAGTTCTTC.

A few counts support this clone. Because the CDR3 is missing its conserved closing phenylalanine or tryptophan, this is likely a read error. This chain connects TRBV25-1 to TRBJ2-7, with TRBD1 matching over 7 bases. The CDR3 contains 15 residues. Germline CDR1 and CDR2: MGHDK and SYGVNS. After removal of 3 bases from V and 0 bases from J, the junction contained 5 bases not matched to a gene. The CDR3 region has the DNA TGTGCCAGCAGTGAGGACAGGTTCTTCTCCTACGAGCAGTACCTC. Protein sequence: CASSEDRFFSYEQYL.

The chain joins TRBV5-1 to TRBJ1-3; D call uncertain. The V end was cut by 1 base, the J end by 2 bases, with 7 bases between. Germline V gene sequence: CDR1 SGHRS, CDR2 YFSETQ. The CDR3 totals 14 residues. CDR3 sequence (DNA): TGCGCCAGCAGCTTGAGCACAACTGGAAACACCATATATTTT. Translated, it gives CASSLSTTGNTIYF. The full variable domain, rest sourced from reference TRBV5-1 and TRBJ1-3, is KAGVTQTPRYLIKTRGQQVTLSCSPISGHRSVSWYQQTPGQGLQFLFEYFSETQRNKGNFPGRFSGRQFSNSRSEMNVSTLELGDSALYLCASSLSTTGNTIYFGEGSWLTVV.

The chain has TRBV5-1 and TRBJ2-2; 8 bases match TRBD2. V lost 9 bases and J lost 5; bases outside the gene matches: 12. There are 15 residues in the CDR3. Germline CDR1 reads SGHRS; CDR2 reads YFSETQ. The CDR3 region is CATAREGPRTGELFF. Written as DNA, the CDR3 is TGCGCCACCGCCCGGGAGGGTCCGAGGACCGGGGAGCTGTTTTTT.

This clone came up once. The chain recombines TRBV28 with TRBJ2-1; weak D call: TRBD1 (6 bases). This CDR3 has 12 residues. Germline V gene data show CDR1 as MDHEN and CDR2 as SYDVKM. The V end was cut by 4 bases, the J end by 8 bases, with 9 bases between. The CDR3 coding sequence is TGTGCCAGCAGTTCACAGGGCGATGAGCAGTTCTTC. Its protein is CASSSQGDEQFF.

The rearrangement joins TRBV19 to TRBJ1-1; D unresolved. From germline, CDR1 is LNHDA and CDR2 SQIVND (reference sequence). CDR3 length: 14 residues. V shed 3 bases and J shed 1 base, with 9 bases lying between them. The CDR3 loop is CASSMEPANTEAFF. Here the CDR3 DNA reads TGTGCCAGTAGTATGGAACCGGCGAACACTGAAGCTTTCTTT.

By frequency in the sample, this clone is large. This chain joins TRBV18 and TRBJ1-4, with no clear D. V lost 6 bases and J lost 0, with 14 bases in between. Germline CDR1 and CDR2: KGHSH and LQKENI. The CDR3 runs 16 residues. CDR3 nucleotide sequence: TGTGCCAGCTCCCGGAGTAACAGTGCAACTAATGAAAAACTGTTTTTT. Its protein product is CASSRSNSATNEKLFF.

This rearrangement joins TRBV5-4 to TRBJ1-2; TRBD1 is a possible D gene (6 bases). The V gene's germline CDR1 is SGHNT and CDR2 YYREEE (reference sequence). The CDR3 extends over 16 amino acids. Trimming shortened V by 4 bases and J by 2 bases, and 18 bases separated the two germline ends. Here the CDR3 DNA reads TGTGCCAGCAGCCCTCCGGGGGGCCAACAAAACTATGGCTACACCTTC. Protein: CASSPPGGQQNYGYTF.

The chain employs TRBV28 and TRBJ2-7; D is perhaps TRBD1 (6 bases). Germline lookup yields CDR1 MDHEN and CDR2 SYDVKM. V lost 5 bases to trimming and J lost 6 bases, with 11 bases between them. The CDR3 length is 12 residues. The CDR3 DNA sequence: TGTGCCAGCAGTCTCAGGGGTGGCGAGCAGTACTTC. It is translated as CASSLRGGEQYF.

The chain has TRBV5-1 and TRBJ1-6, with D maybe TRBD1 (6 bases). V was shortened by 4 bases and J by 7 bases, with 18 bases between the two germline ends. Germline loops: CDR1 SGHRS, CDR2 YFSETQ. CDR3 size: 16 residues. The CDR3 DNA follows: TGCGCCAGCAGCGTGGGCGGGGGCCCGGAAAATTCACCCCTCCACTTT. This gives the protein CASSVGGGPENSPLHF.

V is TRBV4-1 and J is TRBJ1-2, with 10 nucleotides matching TRBD1. The CDR3 totals 16 residues. With V trimmed by 0 bases and J by 3 bases, 4 bases remained unmatched. The germline CDR1 and CDR2 sequences are MGHRA and YSYEKL. The CDR3 DNA reads as TGCGCCAGCAGCCAAGAAGGGGACAGGGGATACTATGGCTACACCTTC. Protein product: CASSQEGDRGYYGYTF.

This chain joins TRBV5-4 and TRBJ2-1; 7 bases fit TRBD1. CDR3 length: 15 amino acids. Germline V gene lookup returns CDR1 SGHNT and CDR2 YYREEE (reference sequence). The V segment lost 0 bases and the J segment 3 bases; nucleotides outside the gene matches: 3. CDR3: CASSLADRVYNEQFF. As DNA, the CDR3 is TGTGCCAGCAGCTTGGCCGACAGGGTCTACAATGAGCAGTTCTTC.

This sequence joins TRBV2 and TRBJ1-2; maybe TRBD1 (5 bases). Germline V gene lookup returns CDR1 SNHLY and CDR2 FYNNEI. Between the trimmed V and J ends, which lost 7 bases and 6 bases, there was a span of 15 bases. The CDR3 length is 13 residues. The CDR3 nucleotides read TGTGCCAGCAATAGACCCGGGGCGGATGGCTACACCTTC. Translating it yields CASNRPGADGYTF. The whole variable domain, remainder taken from reference TRBV2 and TRBJ1-2, is EPEVTQTPSHQVTQMGQEVILRCVPISNHLYFYWYRQILGQKVEFLVSFYNNEISEKSEIFDDQFSVERPDGSNFTLKIRSTKLEDSAMYFCASNRPGADGYTFGSGTRLTVV.

In its sample, this clone ranks as medium-sized. The genes are TRBV28 and TRBJ1-1, with D possibly being TRBD1 (5 bases). Per the germline V gene, CDR1 is MDHEN and CDR2 is SYDVKM. With 2 bases removed from V and 14 bases from J, the gap between germline ends came to 15 bases. The CDR3 is made up of 12 amino acids. As DNA, the CDR3 is TGTGCCAGCAGTTTACGAGGGGAAGAGGTGTTCTTT. Its protein is CASSLRGEEVFF.

This clone was detected only once. CDR3 protein: CAWTGSGNTIYF. Written as DNA, the CDR3 is TGTGCCTGGACAGGGTCTGGAAACACCATATATTTT. This rearrangement joins TRBV30 to TRBJ1-3; TRBD1 is a possible D gene (5 bases). Germline CDR1 GTSNPN, CDR2 SVGIG (reference sequence). The CDR3 consists of 12 residues. V lost 4 bases and J lost 1, with 5 bases in between.

This chain uses TRBV7-2 with TRBJ2-3; D tentatively fits TRBD1 or TRBD2 (5 bases each). V shed 5 bases and J shed 1 base, with 13 bases lying between them. From germline, CDR1 is SGHTA and CDR2 FQGNSA. This CDR3 has 15 residues. CDR3 DNA sequence: TGTGCCAGCAGCCCGGGACCCTGGGGCACAGATACGCAGTATTTT. Translated: CASSPGPWGTDTQYF.

The chain uses TRBV28 and TRBJ1-2; D ambiguous. Trimming pared 5 bases from V and 5 bases from J, leaving 18 bases between. This CDR3 has 15 amino acids. The V gene's germline CDR1 is MDHEN and CDR2 SYDVKM. CDR3 coding DNA: TGTGCCAGCAGTCCCGGGGTTAACGGCGGGTATGGCTACACCTTC. This sequence encodes CASSPGVNGGYGYTF.

V and J are TRBV5-4 and TRBJ2-2, with 12 bases aligning to TRBD2. CDR1 is SGHNT, CDR2 YYREEE, per germline (reference sequence). The V segment lost 0 bases and the J segment 6 bases; nucleotides outside the gene matches: 0. The CDR3 consists of 15 residues. The CDR3 region is CASSLGLAGAGELFF. The CDR3 DNA sequence: TGTGCCAGCAGCTTGGGACTAGCGGGAGCCGGGGAGCTGTTTTTT.

The chain recombines TRBV5-1 with TRBJ2-3, with D maybe TRBD2 (6 bases). V lost 1 base and J 1 base, leaving 10 bases between the germline ends. Per the germline V gene, CDR1 is SGHRS and CDR2 is YFSETQ. There are 15 residues in the CDR3. The CDR3 DNA reads TGCGCCAGCAGCTTGCCGGGCGGGGGCACAGATACGCAGTATTTT. Amino acids: CASSLPGGGTDTQYF. Complete variable domain (other parts from reference TRBV5-1 and TRBJ2-3): KAGVTQTPRYLIKTRGQQVTLSCSPISGHRSVSWYQQTPGQGLQFLFEYFSETQRNKGNFPGRFSGRQFSNSRSEMNVSTLELGDSALYLCASSLPGGGTDTQYFGPGTRLTVL.

In nucleotides, the CDR3 is TGTGCCTGGAGGGACAGGGGGATCAGCGAGCAGTACTTC. Amino acids: CAWRDRGISEQYF. This chain links TRBV30 with TRBJ2-7; 10 positions match TRBD1. There are 13 residues in the CDR3. The J segment lost 6 bases and the V segment lost 3 bases, leaving 5 bases of the junction unmatched. Per germline, CDR1 GTSNPN and CDR2 SVGIG (reference sequence).

This clone appeared once. The chain combines TRBV15 with TRBJ2-1, with 13 positions matching TRBD2. With 1 base clipped from V and 8 bases from J, the junction kept 2 bases outside the gene matches. Germline V gene sequence: CDR1 LNHNV, CDR2 YYDKDF (reference sequence). The length of the CDR3 is 15 residues. CDR3: CATSRGTSGSDEQFF. The CDR3 DNA reads as TGTGCCACCAGCAGAGGGACTAGCGGGAGCGATGAGCAGTTCTTC.

The chain is built from TRBV6-6 and TRBJ2-7; 8 positions agree with TRBD2. V trimming: 7 bases; J trimming: 4 bases; junction bases outside the gene matches: 9. The length of the CDR3 is 14 residues. Per the germline V gene, CDR1 is MNHNY and CDR2 is SVGAGI (reference sequence). The DNA for the CDR3 is TGTGCCAGCACCCGGGGTAGCGGGGTATACGAGCAGTACTTC. Translating it yields CASTRGSGVYEQYF.

This clone has only one observation. This chain links TRBV11-2 with TRBJ2-3, with 11 nucleotides matching TRBD2. The trim removed 5 bases at V and 5 bases at J, leaving 12 bases unmatched. Germline CDR1 reads SGHAT; CDR2 reads FQNNGV. The CDR3 runs to 17 residues. CDR3 nucleotide sequence: TGTGCCAGCAGCGAAAACATACTAGCGGGGGTCGGAGATACGCAGTATTTT. Protein sequence: CASSENILAGVGDTQYF. The variable domain in full, with the rest retrieved from reference TRBV11-2 and TRBJ2-3, is EAGVAQSPRYKIIEKRQSVAFWCNPISGHATLYWYQQILGQGPKLLIQFQNNGVVDDSQLPKDRFSAERLKGVDSTLKIQPAKLEDSAVYLCASSENILAGVGDTQYFGPGTRLTVL.

This chain connects TRBV10-1 to TRBJ2-3; D gene ambiguous. Trimming shortened V by 5 bases and J by 0 bases, and 9 bases separated the two germline ends. Germline V lookup: CDR1 WNHNN, CDR2 SYGVQD (reference sequence). The CDR3 is 14 amino acids. The CDR3 spells CASSRLLSTDTQYF. The CDR3 bases are TGCGCCAGCAGTCGTCTGCTTAGCACAGATACGCAGTATTTT.

The chain has TRBV4-1 and TRBJ2-1, with 10 bases identical to TRBD2. Germline values: CDR1 MGHRA, CDR2 YSYEKL. With 1 base clipped from V and 9 bases from J, the junction kept 9 bases outside the gene matches. CDR3 length: 16 amino acids. CDR3 bases: TGCGCCAGCAGCCAAGTAGAGCGGGGGGGCGAGAGTGAGCAGTTCTTC. It specifies CASSQVERGGESEQFF.

The gene calls are TRBV27 and TRBJ1-1; D is uncertain. Germline values: CDR1 MNHEY, CDR2 SMNVEV (reference sequence). Trimming removed 6 bases at V and 1 base at J, with 9 bases between. This CDR3 comprises 13 residues. The chain's CDR3 is CASRGTPNTEAFF. Written as DNA, the CDR3 is TGTGCCAGCAGGGGAACACCGAACACTGAAGCTTTCTTT.

CDR3: CASAAGFYNEQFF. CDR3 bases: TGTGCCAGCGCCGCGGGATTCTACAATGAGCAGTTCTTC. The chain is built from TRBV27 and TRBJ2-1; a possible D gene is TRBD2 (6 bases). This CDR3 contains 13 residues. The V and J ends lost 8 bases and 3 bases respectively, with 11 bases between them. Germline assignment: CDR1 MNHEY and CDR2 SMNVEV (reference sequence).